The rows below give T cell receptor beta chains drawn from one sample of a study of T cells in localized non-small cell lung cancer. Repertoires were generated with immunoSEQ multiplex PCR, while TCRdb's copy carries only in-frame clones and drops some. The table includes approximately 150,000 clones, 89% detected once. The material sequenced was peripheral blood, taken before any cancer treatment. The receptor set was obtained from a female donor over 55 with stage I lung adenocarcinoma. CDR3s include the opening cysteine and the closing phenylalanine or tryptophan. Fields, in order: D gene, clone size, J gene, V gene, CDR3 protein, CDR3 DNA. D genes are given only for firm matches. Clone size is given for some rows only: seen once, a few or many times, or a class if the clone is expanded.

-	-	TRBJ2-1	TRBV29-1	CSVGQGSSGRKFF	-
TRBD2	-	TRBJ2-1	TRBV7-3	CASSLALAASYNEQFF	TGTGCCAGCAGCTTAGCGCTAGCGGCCTCCTACAATGAGCAGTTCTTC
TRBD2	-	TRBJ2-2	TRBV30	CAWRTSGLLTPRELFF	TGTGCCTGGAGGACTAGCGGGCTTTTGACTCCGAGGGAGCTGTTTTTT
-	few	TRBJ2-5	TRBV28	CASNEYQETQYF	TGTGCCAGCAACGAGTACCAAGAGACCCAGTACTTC
-	-	TRBJ1-2	TRBV9	CASSAGLIELNYGYTF	TGTGCCAGCAGCGCCGGCCTGATAGAACTCAACTATGGCTACACCTTC
-	-	TRBJ2-2	TRBV27	CASSLGVVNTGELFF	TGTGCCAGCAGTTTAGGCGTCGTGAACACCGGGGAGCTGTTTTTT
-	-	TRBJ2-7	TRBV28	CASQNSYEQYF	TGTGCCAGCCAGAATAGCTACGAGCAGTACTTC
-	-	TRBJ2-3	TRBV2	CASSFWGRPPDTQYF	TGTGCCAGCAGTTTTTGGGGCAGGCCCCCAGATACGCAGTATTTT
-	-	TRBJ2-5	TRBV5-1	CASSLWDDQETQYF	TGCGCCAGCAGCCTATGGGACGACCAAGAGACCCAGTACTTC
-	few	TRBJ1-5	TRBV30	CAWTPASRGDQPQHF	TGTGCCTGGACCCCCGCGTCCCGGGGCGATCAGCCCCAGCATTTT
-	-	TRBJ2-5	TRBV7-2	CASISVGSRPQETQYF	TGTGCCAGCATTTCCGTCGGGAGTCGACCTCAGGAGACCCAGTACTTC
TRBD2	-	TRBJ2-7	TRBV23-1	CASSQPTSVSSYEQYF	TGCGCCAGCAGTCAACCTACTAGCGTCAGCTCCTACGAGCAGTACTTC
TRBD2	-	TRBJ2-7	TRBV4-1	CASSRDILSGKSYEQYF	TGCGCCAGCAGCCGAGACATACTAAGCGGGAAGTCCTACGAGCAGTACTTC
-	once	TRBJ1-2	TRBV9	CASSVQGHFYGYTF	TGTGCCAGCAGCGTTCAGGGACACTTTTATGGCTACACCTTC
-	-	TRBJ1-3	TRBV5-6	CASSFVPTSSGNTIYF	TGTGCCAGCAGCTTTGTCCCAACTAGCTCTGGAAACACCATATATTTT
TRBD1	-	TRBJ2-3	TRBV19	CASSSTPGQGPDTQYF	TGTGCCAGTAGTTCTACCCCGGGACAGGGCCCAGATACGCAGTATTTT
-	-	TRBJ2-2	TRBV5-1	CASSLGRPLGGELFF	TGCGCCAGCAGCTTGGGCAGGCCCCTGGGCGGGGAGCTGTTTTTT
-	-	TRBJ1-5	TRBV18	CASSSGGMSNQPQHF	TGTGCCAGCTCATCAGGAGGTATGAGCAATCAGCCCCAGCATTTT
TRBD1	-	TRBJ1-5	TRBV2	CARGQERNQPQHF	TGTGCCAGAGGACAGGAGAGGAATCAGCCCCAGCATTTT
TRBD1	few	TRBJ2-6	TRBV10-3	CAIKGGSRSTGANVLTF	TGTGCCATCAAAGGGGGCTCTAGGTCGACTGGGGCCAACGTCCTGACTTTC
TRBD2	-	TRBJ2-3	TRBV2	CASSLAGPTSTDTQYF	TGTGCCAGCAGTTTAGCGGGACCTACTAGCACAGATACGCAGTATTTT
-	-	TRBJ1-4	TRBV19	CASSQASQGREKLFF	TGTGCCAGTAGTCAAGCCAGCCAGGGAAGGGAAAAACTGTTTTTT
-	-	TRBJ1-2	TRBV5-5	CASSLHAELYGYTF	TGTGCCAGCAGCTTGCACGCGGAACTTTATGGCTACACCTTC
TRBD1	-	TRBJ2-1	TRBV7-9	CASSRTGNTLQGDEQFF	TGTGCCAGCAGCCGGACAGGGAATACCTTGCAGGGGGATGAGCAGTTCTTC
TRBD1	-	TRBJ1-5	TRBV28	CASSSPLNRGDQPQHF	TGTGCCAGCAGTTCCCCCTTAAACAGGGGAGATCAGCCCCAGCATTTT
-	-	TRBJ1-3	TRBV21-1	CASSKIIGILKQGDGNTIYF	TGTGCCAGCAGCAAAATAATAGGAATTCTAAAGCAGGGGGACGGAAACACCATATATTTT
-	-	TRBJ1-2	TRBV6-4	CASSKAADSYGYTF	TGTGCCAGCAGCAAGGCGGCAGACTCCTATGGCTACACCTTC
-	-	TRBJ1-1	TRBV4-1	CASSQRQGVNTEAFF	TGCGCCAGCAGCCAAAGGCAGGGCGTGAACACTGAAGCTTTCTTT
TRBD2	-	TRBJ2-3	TRBV7-2	CASSLRGTSGRASGDTQYF	TGTGCCAGCAGCTTGAGGGGGACTAGCGGGAGGGCCAGTGGGGATACGCAGTATTTT